This TCR beta chain comes out of a study of response to subunit inactivated influenza vaccine. This clonotype is medium-sized within its sample. Germline assignment: CDR1 MNHNY and CDR2 SVGAGI (reference sequence). V gave up 4 bases and J gave up 3 bases; unmatched junction bases: 7. The CDR3 runs to 16 residues. TCRdb re-called the RT-PCR reads through MiXCR, storing one row per CDR3 protein. The sample lists under 200,000 distinct CDR3 sequences, 9.5% to 12% occurring once. The gene calls are TRBV6-6 and TRBJ2-5; TRBD2 agrees at 11 bases. The source of this sequence is a man aged 50-75 years who received an inactivated influenza vaccine. The sequencing used CD8+ T cells sorted from PBMCs, collected around 25 months after vaccination. CDR3 sequence reads: CASSLQLAGVEETQYF. The CDR3 DNA is TGTGCCAGCAGTTTGCAACTAGCGGGAGTAGAAGAGACCCAGTACTTC.